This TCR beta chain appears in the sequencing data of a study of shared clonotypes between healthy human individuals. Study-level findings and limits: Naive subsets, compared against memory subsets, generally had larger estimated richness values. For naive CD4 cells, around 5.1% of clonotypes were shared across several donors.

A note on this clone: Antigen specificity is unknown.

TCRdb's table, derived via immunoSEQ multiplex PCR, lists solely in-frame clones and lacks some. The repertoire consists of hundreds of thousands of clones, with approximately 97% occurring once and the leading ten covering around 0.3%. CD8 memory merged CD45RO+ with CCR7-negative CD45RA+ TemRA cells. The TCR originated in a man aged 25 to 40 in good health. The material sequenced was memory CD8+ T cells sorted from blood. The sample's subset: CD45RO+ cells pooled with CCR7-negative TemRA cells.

The CDR3 nucleotides are TGTGCCATCAGTGATATACAGGGACCCCAGCATTTT. Protein sequence: CAISDIQGPQHF. This chain connects TRBV10-3 to TRBJ1-5; D possibly corresponds to TRBD1 (6 bases). This CDR3 region has 12 residues. Germline CDR1 ENHRY, CDR2 SYGVKD. With 3 bases removed from V and 10 bases from J, the gap between germline ends came to 10 bases.